The 17 T cell receptor beta chains listed next were all sequenced from one sample in a study of early T cells in non-severe SARS-CoV-2 infection. MiXCR was run by TCRdb on the 5' RACE reads, yielding one entry per CDR3 protein. The data contain about 48,000 distinct CDR3 sequences, about 6.2% of them singletons. Sequenced material: whole blood, taken at baseline. These receptors all come from an adult who was a healthcare worker with PCR-confirmed SARS-CoV-2 infection or an uninfected control (not recorded which).

This clonotype has just a few counts. The J gene is TRBJ2-3, the V gene TRBV29-1; 10 bases fit TRBD2. CDR3 size: 14 residues. Germline V gene lookup returns CDR1 SQVTM and CDR2 ANQGSEA. After removal of 7 bases from V and 5 bases from J, the junction contained 9 bases not matched to a gene. The CDR3 sequence: CSGLAGGSGDTQYF. The CDR3 coding sequence is TGCAGCGGGTTAGCGGGAGGCAGTGGAGATACGCAGTATTTT.

This clonotype showed up many times. The genes are TRBV5-1 and TRBJ2-1; D uncertain. Germline V gene sequence: CDR1 SGHRS, CDR2 YFSETQ. The CDR3 covers 12 residues. Trimming left V 4 bases short and J 9 bases short, with 11 bases between. CDR3 DNA: TGCGCCAGCAGCCCCGATTTGAGTGAGCAGTTCTTC. This translates into CASSPDLSEQFF.

Ten or more counts support this clonotype. This chain connects TRBV6-6 to TRBJ2-2; D gene ambiguous. Germline CDR1 MNHNY, CDR2 SVGAGI (reference sequence). Trimming removed 4 bases from V and 5 bases from J, with 8 bases in between. The CDR3 totals 13 residues. The CDR3 sequence is CASSWVGTGELFF. The CDR3 coding sequence is TGTGCCAGCAGTTGGGTGGGAACCGGGGAGCTGTTTTTT.

This clonotype was counted only a few times. The rearrangement joins TRBV12-3 or TRBV12-4 to TRBJ1-4; 7 positions agree with TRBD1. The ends lost 6 bases at V and 15 bases at J; junction bases unmatched: 7. The CDR3 sequence is 11 residues long. The CDR3 DNA reads TGTGCCAGCAGCCTAACCCAGGGGGTGTTTTTT. As protein: CASSLTQGVFF.

This clonotype was observed at least ten times. The chain employs TRBV24-1 and TRBJ2-5, with a possible D match to TRBD1 (5 bases). The CDR3 has 15 residues. The germline V gene encodes CDR1 KGHDR and CDR2 SFDVKD. Trimming shortened V by 4 bases and J by 2 bases, and 13 bases separated the two germline ends. CDR3 coding DNA: TGTGCCACCAGTGACACCCGACAGCAACAAGAGACCCAGTACTTC. Its translation is CATSDTRQQQETQYF.

There are many counts of this clonotype. V usage is TRBV12-3 or TRBV12-4 and J usage is TRBJ2-1, with TRBD1 identical over 9 bases. The V and J ends lost 6 bases and 1 base, in that order; junction bases with no gene match: 7. The CDR3 extends over 16 amino acids. The CDR3 nucleotides are TGTGCCAGCAGCAAGGGACAGGGATTTTCCTACAATGAGCAGTTCTTC. This gives the protein CASSKGQGFSYNEQFF.

This clonotype was counted only a few times. V gene TRBV11-3 combines with J gene TRBJ2-3; 7 nucleotides agree with TRBD2. The CDR3 has 14 residues. J lost 5 bases, V lost 5 bases, and 7 bases had no gene match. In germline, CDR1 is SGHNT, CDR2 YENEEA. The CDR3 bases are TGTGCCAGCAGCCGGGGGGAGGGCCGAGATACGCAGTATTTT. Translating it yields CASSRGEGRDTQYF.

This clonotype has at least ten counts. The rearrangement joins TRBV7-2 to TRBJ1-2, with 7 bases aligning to TRBD1. V lost 7 bases and J lost 6; bases outside the gene matches: 8. The CDR3 has 13 residues. CDR1 and CDR2 from the germline V gene are SGHTA and FQGNSA. Here the CDR3 DNA reads TGTGCCAGCACGCGACAGGGCGCCGATGGCTACACCTTC. As protein: CASTRQGADGYTF.

This clonotype is large within its sample. The V and J genes are TRBV7-6 and TRBJ1-1; D might be TRBD1 (5 bases). The CDR3 runs to 14 residues. The V gene lost 5 bases and the J gene lost 1 base, with 11 bases spanning the gap. Germline loops: CDR1 SGHVS, CDR2 FNYEAQ. CDR3 region: CASSVGHPNTEAFF. Here the CDR3 DNA reads TGTGCCAGCAGCGTCGGACACCCGAACACTGAAGCTTTCTTT.

This clonotype has just a few counts. This chain connects TRBV7-8 to TRBJ2-4; D ambiguous. Trimming took off 5 bases at V and 4 bases at J, with 9 bases between the two ends. CDR1 and CDR2 from the germline V gene are SGHVS and FQNEAQ. CDR3 length: 13 residues. In nucleotides, the CDR3 is TGTGCCAGCAGCCCAGGCGGTAAAAACATTCAGTACTTC. Amino acid sequence: CASSPGGKNIQYF.

This clonotype was counted ten times or more. V and J are TRBV5-1 and TRBJ2-5, with 7 nucleotides matching TRBD1. With 0 bases clipped from V and 5 bases from J, the junction kept 10 bases outside the gene matches. CDR1 SGHRS and CDR2 YFSETQ come from the germline V gene. The CDR3 contains 16 residues. CDR3 DNA: TGCGCCAGCAGCTTGGGGGACAGCCCCGGTTTGGAGACCCAGTACTTC. As protein: CASSLGDSPGLETQYF.

V usage is TRBV20-1 and J usage is TRBJ1-4; 7 bases fit TRBD1. With 2 bases clipped from V and 7 bases from J, the junction kept 7 bases outside the gene matches. Germline V CDR1 and CDR2: DFQATT, SNEGSKA (reference sequence). This CDR3 comprises 14 residues. DNA for the CDR3: TGCAGTGCTAGAAGACAGGGCCGCGGTGAAAAACTGTTTTTT. It encodes CSARRQGRGEKLFF.

This chain joins TRBV13 and TRBJ1-5; D remains unclear. CDR3 length equals 15 residues. V lost 0 bases and J 3 bases, leaving 9 bases between the germline ends. From germline, CDR1 is PRHDT and CDR2 FYEKMQ (reference sequence). DNA for the CDR3: TGTGCCAGCAGCTTAGGGGGTAGGACCAATCAGCCCCAGCATTTT. Translation gives CASSLGGRTNQPQHF.

The J gene is TRBJ1-1, the V gene TRBV5-1, with 7 positions matching TRBD1. CDR3 length equals 14 residues. CDR1 and CDR2 (germline): SGHRS, YFSETQ. Trimming at V came to 2 bases and at J to 4 bases, leaving 5 bases not matched to a gene. The chain's CDR3 is CASSFRGEGTEAFF. The CDR3 bases are TGCGCCAGCAGCTTCAGGGGGGAGGGCACTGAAGCTTTCTTT.

This clonotype appeared many times. The gene calls are TRBV19 and TRBJ1-4; D is unresolved. Germline values: CDR1 LNHDA, CDR2 SQIVND (reference sequence). With 4 bases removed from V and 1 base from J, the gap between germline ends came to 19 bases. The CDR3 covers 18 residues. CDR3 amino acids: CASSTTLLARVTNEKLFF. In DNA form, the CDR3 reads TGTGCCAGTAGTACGACTCTCCTTGCACGGGTAACTAATGAAAAACTGTTTTTT.

This clonotype has a count of ten or more. The gene calls are TRBV3-1 and TRBJ2-7; D is perhaps TRBD1 (6 bases). Germline V lookup: CDR1 LGHDT, CDR2 YNNKEL (reference sequence). V was cut by 4 bases and J by 5 bases, with 12 bases left in between. The CDR3 covers 13 residues. The CDR3 is CASSLRQDNEQYF. For the CDR3, the DNA is TGTGCCAGCAGCCTACGACAGGACAACGAGCAGTACTTC.

This clonotype occurred many times. The chain combines TRBV7-9 with TRBJ2-7, with a possible D match to TRBD2 (6 bases). CDR1 SEHNR and CDR2 FQNEAQ come from the germline V gene (reference sequence). The V and J ends lost 0 bases and 7 bases respectively, with 16 bases between them. The CDR3 is 15 amino acids. CDR3: CASSLAGRTRGEQYF. Written as DNA, the CDR3 is TGTGCCAGCAGCTTAGCAGGGAGGACTCGGGGGGAGCAGTACTTC.